What follows are 4 T cell receptor beta chains derived from one specimen sequenced in a study of vaccination and CD4 T cells after COVID-19 (dated 2022 in TCRdb). Their antigens remain unidentified. Library preparation was by PCR. TCRdb names Illumina iSeq 100 as the instrument used. TCR sequencing of DNA from cultured CD4+ T cells used the Oncomine TCR Beta short-read assay at the Johns Hopkins FTIC core. The public reads were run again by TCRdb, first through fastp at Q25 and then through MiXCR, and only productive beta chains were kept. CDR3 protein sequences are deduplicated, and each keeps its most common genes and DNA. The sample data list over 20,000 distinct CDR3 sequences, and 38% of these were observed just once. The ten largest clones take up roughly 20% of the sample. The sample's treatment or condition label, decoded: roughly 11-day PBMC culture with coronavirus spike peptide pools or control peptides (ViraFEST assay).

The sequences come from CD4+ T cells from blood, cultured in vitro, collected before SARS-CoV-2 vaccination. These receptor sequences come from a human donor who received a COVID-19 vaccine.

This clonotype showed up just a few times. The CDR3 coding sequence is TGTGCCAGCAGCTTGAAACGACAGGGGATAAACTCTGGAAACACCATATATTTT. Translation gives CASSLKRQGINSGNTIYF. This chain connects TRBV7-9 to TRBJ1-3; TRBD1 matches 8 bases. V lost 3 bases to trimming and J lost 0 bases; unmatched junction nucleotides: 10. Germline CDR1 is SEHNR and CDR2 is FQNEAQ (reference sequence). This CDR3 comprises 18 residues.

J is TRBJ1-2 and V is TRBV7-8; the D gene is possibly TRBD1 (5 bases). V shed 2 bases and J shed 4 bases, with 11 bases lying between them. Germline CDR1 is SGHVS and CDR2 is FQNEAQ. The CDR3 has 14 residues. The CDR3 DNA sequence: TGTGCCAGCAGCTTACAATCGGGGGGCTATGGCTACACCTTC. This encodes CASSLQSGGYGYTF.

V is TRBV10-2 and J is TRBJ2-1; D remains ambiguous. This CDR3 spans 15 amino acids. The V gene lost 6 bases and the J gene lost 3 bases, with 15 bases spanning the gap. Germline values: CDR1 WSHSY, CDR2 SAAADI. The CDR3 here is CASSTPSYSYNEQFF. CDR3 in DNA: TGCGCCAGCAGCACTCCGTCTTATAGCTACAATGAGCAGTTCTTC.

This clonotype was observed a few times. The chain has TRBV14 and TRBJ1-6; D is undetermined. The CDR3 loop spans 15 amino acids. CDR1 is SGHDN and CDR2 is FVKESK in the germline V gene. The V and J ends lost 1 base and 5 bases respectively, with 9 bases between them. The CDR3 spells CASSQVSVNNSPLHF. CDR3 coding DNA: TGTGCCAGCAGCCAAGTATCAGTTAATAATTCACCCCTCCACTTT.